This T cell receptor beta chain was retrieved from a study of CD8+ T cells in alopecia areata. For the study at large: Treated patients took oral tofacitinib at 5 to 10 mg twice daily.

CDR3 length equals 16 residues. Per the germline V gene, CDR1 is LGHNA and CDR2 is YSLEER. V was trimmed by 0 bases and J by 3 bases, leaving 15 bases between them. A word on this clone: Its matching antigen is unknown.

Following RNA extraction, reverse transcription yielded cDNA that acted as the sequencing template. Here immunoSEQ multiplex PCR was the method, and the copy in TCRdb shows in-frame clones only, minus some. The repertoire holds 170,000 or so clones, with about 53% as singletons. Study-level points and caveats: Shared TCR sequences were less clear between patients than in mice, possibly partly from HLA diversity. With one nonresponder, baseline CD8+ expansion's link to response remains uncertain.

Treatment noted: oral pan-JAK inhibitor, 5-10 mg twice daily. The receptor comes from a human donor with alopecia areata. The sample was CD8+ T cells sorted from blood, taken at week 24, from a patient treated with tofacitinib. The chain has TRBV4-3 and TRBJ2-7, with D perhaps given as TRBD1 or TRBD2 (5 bases each). The CDR3 is CASSQENRGEHYEQYF. In DNA, the CDR3 is TGCGCCAGCAGCCAAGAGAATCGAGGGGAACACTACGAGCAGTACTTC.